Below, 14 T cell receptor beta chains from the same sample are listed, as sequenced in a study of blood T cell repertoires in COVID-19. The assay was immunoSEQ multiplex PCR, and TCRdb's table has in-frame clones only and misses some. Counted here are some 310,000 clones, approximately 87% occurring once; the ten biggest clones make up roughly 2.9%. Specimen: peripheral blood. These TCRs come from a woman aged 25-40 years with COVID-19, enrolled during active disease.

The chain is built from TRBV4-1 and TRBJ1-1; D remains unclear. The CDR3 runs to 12 residues. Germline V lookup: CDR1 MGHRA, CDR2 YSYEKL. The V end lost 1 base, the J end lost 11 bases, and 11 bases lay between the germline ends. The CDR3 nucleotides read TGCGCCAGCAGCCAAGCCCCCCCAGATGCTTTCTTT. The encoded protein is CASSQAPPDAFF.

The rearrangement links TRBV10-2 to TRBJ1-5; 7 bases align to TRBD1. The length of the CDR3 is 15 residues. V shed 4 bases and J 5 bases; nucleotides not matched to a gene: 8. Germline V gene sequence: CDR1 WSHSY, CDR2 SAAADI. The CDR3 DNA follows: TGCGCCAGCAGTGTATTTGGACAGGTCGATCAGCCCCAGCATTTT. Protein: CASSVFGQVDQPQHF.

The V gene is TRBV6-5, the J gene TRBJ1-5; D is possibly TRBD1 (5 bases). V shed 6 bases and J shed 6 bases, with 9 bases lying between them. From germline, CDR1 is MNHEY and CDR2 SVGAGI. The CDR3 loop spans 12 amino acids. In DNA form, the CDR3 reads TGTGCCAGCAGAGACAGTGCTCAGCCCCAGCATTTT. Protein sequence: CASRDSAQPQHF.

Turning to this clone: The germline gene is not matched at one end of the junction; a read error may be the cause. The V call is TRBV27, the J call TRBJ1-4; a weak D match, TRBD1 (5 bases). CDR1 MNHEY and CDR2 SMNVEV come from the germline V gene (reference sequence). The CDR3 has 15 amino acids. Written as DNA, the CDR3 is TGTGCCAGCAGTTCCTACAGGTCAACAAATGAAAAACTGTTTTTT. Protein sequence: CASSSYRSTNEKLFF.

V is TRBV11-2 and J is TRBJ2-7; 15 nucleotides match TRBD2. Germline CDR1 and CDR2: SGHAT and FQNNGV. Trimming cost V 5 bases and J 4 bases; bases outside gene matches: 9. This CDR3 contains 17 residues. The CDR3: CASSAGLAGGPGYEQYF. The CDR3, as DNA: TGTGCCAGCAGCGCAGGACTAGCGGGAGGGCCGGGTTACGAGCAGTACTTC.

Remarks on this clone: Other DNA sequences within the sample encode an identical CDR3. The chain links TRBV5-1 to TRBJ2-7; TRBD2 agrees at 8 bases. The CDR3 has 14 residues. CDR1 and CDR2 (germline): SGHRS, YFSETQ. Trimming cost V 4 bases and J 1 base; bases outside gene matches: 4. The CDR3 sequence is CASSPTSGSYEQYF. The CDR3 coding sequence is TGCGCCAGCAGCCCCACTAGCGGTTCCTACGAGCAGTACTTC. Looking up the rest from reference TRBV5-1 and TRBJ2-7 gives the full variable domain: KAGVTQTPRYLIKTRGQQVTLSCSPISGHRSVSWYQQTPGQGLQFLFEYFSETQRNKGNFPGRFSGRQFSNSRSEMNVSTLELGDSALYLCASSPTSGSYEQYFGPGTRLTVT.

The chain combines TRBV29-1 with TRBJ1-2; 8 bases align to TRBD1. CDR3 length equals 11 residues. CDR1 is SQVTM and CDR2 is ANQGSEA in the germline V gene. Losses at the gene ends were 4 bases for V and 6 bases for J; bases not matched to a gene: 1. CDR3 nucleotides: TGCAGCGTTGCACAGGGGGATGGCTACACCTTC. This gives the protein CSVAQGDGYTF.

The rearrangement joins TRBV5-1 to TRBJ1-1; the D is unclear. Trimming stripped 0 bases from V and 1 base from J, with 7 bases between. The CDR3 covers 14 residues. Germline V gene sequence: CDR1 SGHRS, CDR2 YFSETQ. CDR3 protein: CASSLARRNTEAFF. In DNA form, the CDR3 reads TGCGCCAGCAGCTTGGCACGGAGGAACACTGAAGCTTTCTTT.

The chain has TRBV12-3 or TRBV12-4 and TRBJ1-4; D remains ambiguous. Trimming shortened V by 5 bases and J by 3 bases, and 7 bases separated the two germline ends. The CDR3 has 13 amino acids. The CDR3 sequence: CASSRRSNEKLFF. The CDR3 DNA sequence: TGTGCCAGCAGTCGGAGGTCTAATGAAAAACTGTTTTTT.

There are a few counts of this clone. This rearrangement joins TRBV19 to TRBJ1-2; possible D gene TRBD1, 6 bases. The CDR3 has 15 residues. Looked up from germline, CDR1 is LNHDA and CDR2 is SQIVND (reference sequence). Trimming removed 5 bases at V and 4 bases at J, with 17 bases between. The DNA of the CDR3 is TGTGCCAGTAGTCCCCGACAGGCACAATCCTATGGCTACACCTTC. Translated: CASSPRQAQSYGYTF.

This chain uses TRBV9 with TRBJ1-2, with 9 positions matching TRBD1. CDR3 length equals 13 residues. V lost 3 bases to trimming and J lost 5 bases; unmatched junction nucleotides: 2. In germline, CDR1 is SGDLS, CDR2 YYNGEE. CDR3 sequence (DNA): TGTGCCAGCAGCGAACAGGGGGCTTATGGCTACACCTTC. Its protein product is CASSEQGAYGYTF.

The chain couples TRBV30 to TRBJ1-6, with 8 positions matching TRBD1. Germline lookup yields CDR1 GTSNPN and CDR2 SVGIG (reference sequence). After removal of 5 bases from V and 9 bases from J, the junction contained 9 bases not matched to a gene. CDR3 length: 14 amino acids. CDR3: CAWSVDRGVSPLHF. In nucleotides, the CDR3 is TGTGCCTGGTCCGTAGACAGGGGTGTTTCACCCCTCCACTTT.

The chain links TRBV9 to TRBJ1-4; weak D call: TRBD1 (5 bases). This CDR3 is 15 amino acids long. V lost 4 bases to trimming and J lost 6 bases, with 16 bases between them. The germline gives CDR1 SGDLS, CDR2 YYNGEE. The CDR3 bases are TGTGCCAGCAGCCCCCAGGAAGGGACTTATGAAAAACTGTTTTTT. Translated: CASSPQEGTYEKLFF.

The chain links TRBV18 to TRBJ1-1, with 7 bases lining up with TRBD1. The V gene end was trimmed by 3 bases and the J gene end by 8 bases; junction bases not matched to a gene: 0. Germline V gene lookup returns CDR1 KGHSH and CDR2 LQKENI. There are 11 residues in the CDR3. CDR3 coding DNA: TGTGCCAGCTCACCGGACAGGGAAGCTTTCTTT. It translates to CASSPDREAFF.